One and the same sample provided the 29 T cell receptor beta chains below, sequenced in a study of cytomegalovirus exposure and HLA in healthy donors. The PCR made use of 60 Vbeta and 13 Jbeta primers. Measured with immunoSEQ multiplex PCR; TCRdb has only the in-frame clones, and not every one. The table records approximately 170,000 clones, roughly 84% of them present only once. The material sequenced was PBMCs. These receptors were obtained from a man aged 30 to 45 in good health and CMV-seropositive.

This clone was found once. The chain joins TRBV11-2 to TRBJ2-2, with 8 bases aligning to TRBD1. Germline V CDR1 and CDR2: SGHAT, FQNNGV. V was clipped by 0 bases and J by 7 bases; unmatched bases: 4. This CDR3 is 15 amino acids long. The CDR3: CASSLDRGLGGELFF. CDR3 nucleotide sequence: TGTGCCAGCAGCTTAGACAGGGGGCTCGGCGGGGAGCTGTTTTTT.

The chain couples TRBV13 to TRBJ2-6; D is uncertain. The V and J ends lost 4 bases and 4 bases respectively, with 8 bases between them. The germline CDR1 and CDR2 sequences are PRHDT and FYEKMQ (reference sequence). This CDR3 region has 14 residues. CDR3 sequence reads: CASSSRPGANVLTF. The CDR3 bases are TGTGCCAGCAGCTCCAGGCCAGGGGCCAACGTCCTGACTTTC.

This CDR3 is CASSSPPGGRQETQYF. For the CDR3, the DNA is TGTGCCAGCAGTTCACCGCCAGGGGGGAGGCAAGAGACCCAGTACTTC. The J gene is TRBJ2-5, the V gene TRBV7-9; D is perhaps TRBD1 (7 bases). Deletions cut 6 bases from V and 2 bases from J, with 19 bases between. The CDR3 runs 16 residues. CDR1 and CDR2 from the germline V gene are SEHNR and FQNEAQ (reference sequence). Variable domain in full (rest from reference TRBV7-9 and TRBJ2-5): DTGVSQNPRHKITKRGQNVTFRCDPISEHNRLYWYRQTLGQGPEFLTYFQNEAQLEKSRLLSDRFSAERPKGSFSTLEIQRTEQGDSAMYLCASSSPPGGRQETQYFGPGTRLLVL.

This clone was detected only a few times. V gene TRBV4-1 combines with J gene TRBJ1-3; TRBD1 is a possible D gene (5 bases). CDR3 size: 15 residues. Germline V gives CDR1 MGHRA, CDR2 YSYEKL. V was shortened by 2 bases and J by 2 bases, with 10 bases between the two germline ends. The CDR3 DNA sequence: TGCGCCAGCAGCCAAACACAGGTTGCTGGAAACACCATATATTTT. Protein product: CASSQTQVAGNTIYF.

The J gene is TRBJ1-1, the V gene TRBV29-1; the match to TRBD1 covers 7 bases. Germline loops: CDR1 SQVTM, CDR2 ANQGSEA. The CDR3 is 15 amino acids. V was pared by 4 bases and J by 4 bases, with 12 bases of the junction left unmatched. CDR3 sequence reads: CSVVQGNLGTTEAFF. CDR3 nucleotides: TGCAGCGTTGTACAGGGGAACCTAGGGACCACTGAAGCTTTCTTT.

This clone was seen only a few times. The CDR3 DNA sequence: TGTGCCAGCAGTTACTCGCGGACTGGCGAGCAGTACTTC. Amino acids: CASSYSRTGEQYF. V is TRBV6-6 and J is TRBJ2-7, with a possible D match to TRBD2 (5 bases). This CDR3 is built from 13 residues. Trimming stripped 0 bases from V and 6 bases from J, with 9 bases between. CDR1 and CDR2 from the germline V gene are MNHNY and SVGAGI (reference sequence).

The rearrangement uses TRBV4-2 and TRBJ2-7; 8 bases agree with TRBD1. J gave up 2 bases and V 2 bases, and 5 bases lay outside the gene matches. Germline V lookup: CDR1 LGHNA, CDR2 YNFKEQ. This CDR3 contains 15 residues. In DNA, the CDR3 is TGTGCCAGCAGCCAACCACCGGACAGGGCCTACGAGCAGTACGTC. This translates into CASSQPPDRAYEQYV.

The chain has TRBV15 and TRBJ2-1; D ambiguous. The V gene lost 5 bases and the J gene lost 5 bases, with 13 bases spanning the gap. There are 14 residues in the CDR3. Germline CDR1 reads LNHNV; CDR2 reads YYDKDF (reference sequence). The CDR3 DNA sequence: TGTGCCACCAGCGCCCAATTTGGCAACAATGAGCAGTTCTTC. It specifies CATSAQFGNNEQFF.

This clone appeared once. CDR3: CASSFNTGGVTDTQYF. The DNA for the CDR3 is TGCGCCAGCAGCTTTAATACGGGAGGAGTCACAGATACGCAGTATTTT. The chain is built from TRBV5-1 and TRBJ2-3; TRBD2 aligns across 7 bases. The junction had 8 bases not matched to a gene; V was cut back by 2 bases and J by 2 bases. This CDR3 is 16 amino acids long. Germline V gene lookup returns CDR1 SGHRS and CDR2 YFSETQ.

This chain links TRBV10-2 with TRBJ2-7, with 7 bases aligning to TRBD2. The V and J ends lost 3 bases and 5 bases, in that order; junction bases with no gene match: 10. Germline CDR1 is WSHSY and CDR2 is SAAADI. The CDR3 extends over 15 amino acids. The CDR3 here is CASSDRGGSVDEQYF. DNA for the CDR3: TGCGCCAGCAGTGACCGGGGCGGGAGTGTCGACGAGCAGTACTTC.

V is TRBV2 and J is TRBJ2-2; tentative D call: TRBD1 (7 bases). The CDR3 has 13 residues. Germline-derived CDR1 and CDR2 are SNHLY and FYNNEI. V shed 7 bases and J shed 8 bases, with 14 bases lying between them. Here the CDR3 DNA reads TGTGCCAGCAACCTACAGGGGACTGGGGAGCTGTTTTTT. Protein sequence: CASNLQGTGELFF.

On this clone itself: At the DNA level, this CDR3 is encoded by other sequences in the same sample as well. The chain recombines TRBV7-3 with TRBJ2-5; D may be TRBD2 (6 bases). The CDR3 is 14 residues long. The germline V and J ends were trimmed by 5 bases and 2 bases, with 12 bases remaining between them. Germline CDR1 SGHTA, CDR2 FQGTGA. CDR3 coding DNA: TGTGCCAGCAGCCCGACGGGACTGCAAGAGACCCAGTACTTC. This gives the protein CASSPTGLQETQYF.

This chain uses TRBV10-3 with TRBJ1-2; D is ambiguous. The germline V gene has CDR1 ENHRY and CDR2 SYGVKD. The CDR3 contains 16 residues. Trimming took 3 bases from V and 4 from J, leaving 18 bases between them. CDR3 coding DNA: TGTGCCATCAGTGAACTACGGGATTTGCCAGCCTATGGCTACACCTTC. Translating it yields CAISELRDLPAYGYTF.

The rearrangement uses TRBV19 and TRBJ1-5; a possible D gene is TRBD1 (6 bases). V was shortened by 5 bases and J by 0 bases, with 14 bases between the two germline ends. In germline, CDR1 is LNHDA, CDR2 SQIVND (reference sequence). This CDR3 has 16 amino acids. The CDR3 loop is CASSPRDTYSNQPQHF. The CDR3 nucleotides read TGTGCCAGTAGTCCCCGGGACACCTATAGCAATCAGCCCCAGCATTTT.

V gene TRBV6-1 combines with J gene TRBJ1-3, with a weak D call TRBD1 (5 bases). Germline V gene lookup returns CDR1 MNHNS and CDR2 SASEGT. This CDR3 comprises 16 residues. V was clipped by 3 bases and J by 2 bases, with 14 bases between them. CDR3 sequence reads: CASSDPRGSTGNTIYF. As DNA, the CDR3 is TGTGCCAGCAGTGACCCTAGGGGATCAACTGGAAACACCATATATTTT.

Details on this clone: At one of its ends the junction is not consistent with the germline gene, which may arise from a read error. The CDR3 nucleotides are TGTTCCAGCAGCTTAGGGTACAGGGGGGATGAGCAGTTCTTC. Translation gives CSSSLGYRGDEQFF. V usage is TRBV7-9 and J usage is TRBJ2-1; 8 nucleotides match TRBD1. The germline gives CDR1 SEHNR, CDR2 FQNEAQ (reference sequence). The CDR3 is 14 amino acids.

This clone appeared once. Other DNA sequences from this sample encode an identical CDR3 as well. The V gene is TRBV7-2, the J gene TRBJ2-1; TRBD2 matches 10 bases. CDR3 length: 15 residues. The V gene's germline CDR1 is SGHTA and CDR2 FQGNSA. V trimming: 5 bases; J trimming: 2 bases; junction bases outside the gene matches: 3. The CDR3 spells CASSSGLAAYNEQFF. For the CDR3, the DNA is TGTGCCAGCAGCAGCGGACTAGCGGCCTACAATGAGCAGTTCTTC.

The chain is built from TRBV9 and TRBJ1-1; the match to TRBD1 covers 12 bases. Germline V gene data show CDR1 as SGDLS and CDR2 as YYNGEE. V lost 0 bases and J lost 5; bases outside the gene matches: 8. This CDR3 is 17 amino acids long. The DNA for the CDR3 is TGTGCCAGCAGCGTAGCTTCGGGGGACAGGGGGCTTACTGAAGCTTTCTTT. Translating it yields CASSVASGDRGLTEAFF. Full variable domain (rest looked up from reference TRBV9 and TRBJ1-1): DSGVTQTPKHLITATGQRVTLRCSPRSGDLSVYWYQQSLDQGLQFLIQYYNGEERAKGNILERFSAQQFPDLHSELNLSSLELGDSALYFCASSVASGDRGLTEAFFGQGTRLTVV.

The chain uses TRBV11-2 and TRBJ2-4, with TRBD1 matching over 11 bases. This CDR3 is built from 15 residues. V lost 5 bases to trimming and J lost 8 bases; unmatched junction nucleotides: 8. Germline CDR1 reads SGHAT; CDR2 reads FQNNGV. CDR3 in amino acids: CASSPSGTGGHIQYF. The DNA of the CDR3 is TGTGCCAGCAGCCCGTCCGGGACAGGGGGTCACATTCAGTACTTC. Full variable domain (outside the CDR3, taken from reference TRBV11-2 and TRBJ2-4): EAGVAQSPRYKIIEKRQSVAFWCNPISGHATLYWYQQILGQGPKLLIQFQNNGVVDDSQLPKDRFSAERLKGVDSTLKIQPAKLEDSAVYLCASSPSGTGGHIQYFGAGTRLSVL.

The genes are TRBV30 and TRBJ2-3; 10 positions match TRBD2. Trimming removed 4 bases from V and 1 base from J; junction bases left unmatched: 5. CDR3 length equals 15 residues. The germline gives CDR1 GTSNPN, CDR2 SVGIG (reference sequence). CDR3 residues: CAWTHSGRRTDTQYF. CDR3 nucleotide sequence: TGTGCCTGGACTCATAGCGGGAGGCGCACAGATACGCAGTATTTT.

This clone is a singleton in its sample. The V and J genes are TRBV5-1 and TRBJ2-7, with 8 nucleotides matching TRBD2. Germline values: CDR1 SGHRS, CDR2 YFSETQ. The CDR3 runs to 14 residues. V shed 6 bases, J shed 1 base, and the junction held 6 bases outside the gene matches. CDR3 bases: TGCGCCAGCACTAGCGGGCCGGATTCCTACGAGCAGTACTTC. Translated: CASTSGPDSYEQYF.

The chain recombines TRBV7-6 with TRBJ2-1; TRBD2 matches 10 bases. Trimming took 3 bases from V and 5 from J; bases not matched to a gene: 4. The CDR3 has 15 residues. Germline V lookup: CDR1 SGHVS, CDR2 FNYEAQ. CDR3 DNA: TGTGCCAGCAGCTTTGGTCTAGCGGGGGACAATGAGCAGTTCTTC. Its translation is CASSFGLAGDNEQFF. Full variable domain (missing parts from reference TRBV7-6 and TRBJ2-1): GAGVSQSPRYKVTKRGQDVALRCDPISGHVSLYWYRQALGQGPEFLTYFNYEAQQDKSGLPNDRFSAERPEGSISTLTIQRTEQRDSAMYRCASSFGLAGDNEQFFGPGTRLTVL.

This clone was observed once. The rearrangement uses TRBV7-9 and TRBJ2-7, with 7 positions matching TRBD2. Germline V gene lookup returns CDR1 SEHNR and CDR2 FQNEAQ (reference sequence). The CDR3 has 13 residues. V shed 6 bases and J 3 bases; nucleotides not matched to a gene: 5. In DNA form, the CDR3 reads TGTGCCAGCAGTCATAGGACTAGCTACGAGCAGTACTTC. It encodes CASSHRTSYEQYF.

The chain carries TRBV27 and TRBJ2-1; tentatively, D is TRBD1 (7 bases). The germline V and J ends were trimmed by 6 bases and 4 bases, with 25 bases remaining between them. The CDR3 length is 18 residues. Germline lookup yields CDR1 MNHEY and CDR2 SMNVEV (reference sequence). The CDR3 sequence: CASSAGQIVSISYNEQFF. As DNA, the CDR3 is TGTGCCAGCAGCGCGGGACAGATTGTTTCAATCTCATACAATGAGCAGTTCTTC.

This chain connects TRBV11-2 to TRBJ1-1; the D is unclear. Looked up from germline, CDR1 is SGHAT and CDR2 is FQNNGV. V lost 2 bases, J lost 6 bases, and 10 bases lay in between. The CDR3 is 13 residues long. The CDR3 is CASSLYSWAEAFF. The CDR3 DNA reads TGTGCCAGCAGCTTATACAGTTGGGCTGAAGCTTTCTTT.

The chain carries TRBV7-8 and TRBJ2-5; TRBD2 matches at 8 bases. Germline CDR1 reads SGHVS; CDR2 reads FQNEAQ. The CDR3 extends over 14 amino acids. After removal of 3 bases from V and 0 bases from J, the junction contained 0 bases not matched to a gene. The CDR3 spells CASSLGLDQETQYF. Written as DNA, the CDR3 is TGTGCCAGCAGCTTGGGACTAGACCAAGAGACCCAGTACTTC. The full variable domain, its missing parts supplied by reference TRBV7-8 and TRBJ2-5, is GAGVSQSPRYKVAKRGQDVALRCDPISGHVSLFWYQQALGQGPEFLTYFQNEAQLDKSGLPSDRFFAERPEGSVSTLKIQRTQQEDSAVYLCASSLGLDQETQYFGPGTRLLVL.

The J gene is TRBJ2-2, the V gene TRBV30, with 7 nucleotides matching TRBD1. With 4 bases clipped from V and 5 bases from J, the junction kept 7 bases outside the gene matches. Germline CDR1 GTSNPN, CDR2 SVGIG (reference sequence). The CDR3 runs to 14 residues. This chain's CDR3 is CAWTRGFETGELFF. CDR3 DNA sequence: TGTGCCTGGACCAGGGGGTTTGAAACCGGGGAGCTGTTTTTT.

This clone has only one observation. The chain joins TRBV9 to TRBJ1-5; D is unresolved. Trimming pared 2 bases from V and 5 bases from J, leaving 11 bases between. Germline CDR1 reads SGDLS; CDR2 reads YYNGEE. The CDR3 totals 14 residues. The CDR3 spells CASSVAGSDQPQHF. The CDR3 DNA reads TGTGCCAGCAGCGTGGCCGGGTCCGATCAGCCCCAGCATTTT. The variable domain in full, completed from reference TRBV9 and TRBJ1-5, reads DSGVTQTPKHLITATGQRVTLRCSPRSGDLSVYWYQQSLDQGLQFLIQYYNGEERAKGNILERFSAQQFPDLHSELNLSSLELGDSALYFCASSVAGSDQPQHFGDGTRLSIL.

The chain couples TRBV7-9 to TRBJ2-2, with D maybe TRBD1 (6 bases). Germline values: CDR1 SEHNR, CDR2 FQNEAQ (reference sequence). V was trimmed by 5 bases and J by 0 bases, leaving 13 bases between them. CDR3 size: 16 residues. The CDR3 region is CASSLLQGSNTGELFF. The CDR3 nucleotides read TGTGCCAGCAGCCTCCTACAGGGTTCGAACACCGGGGAGCTGTTTTTT.